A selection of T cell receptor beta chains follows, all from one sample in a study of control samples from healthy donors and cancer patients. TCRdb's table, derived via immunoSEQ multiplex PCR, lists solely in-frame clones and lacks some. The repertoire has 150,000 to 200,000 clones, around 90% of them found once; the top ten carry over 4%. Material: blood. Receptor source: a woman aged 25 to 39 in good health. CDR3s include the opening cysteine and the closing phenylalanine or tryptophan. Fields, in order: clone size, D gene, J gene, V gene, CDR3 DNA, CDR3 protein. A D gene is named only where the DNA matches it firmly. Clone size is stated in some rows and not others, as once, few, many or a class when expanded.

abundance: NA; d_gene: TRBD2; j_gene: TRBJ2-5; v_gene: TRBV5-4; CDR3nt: TGTGCCAACGGGGGGAGAGACCAAGAGACCCAGTACTTC; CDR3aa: CANGGRDQETQYF
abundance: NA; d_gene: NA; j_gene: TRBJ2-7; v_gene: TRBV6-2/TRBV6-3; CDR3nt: TGTGCCAGCAGTTGGACGGGACCCGAGCAGTACTTC; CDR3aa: CASSWTGPEQYF
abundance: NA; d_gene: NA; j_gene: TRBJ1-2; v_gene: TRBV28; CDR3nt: TGTGCCAGCAGCCTCAGACAGAACTATGGCTACACCTTC; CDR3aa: CASSLRQNYGYTF
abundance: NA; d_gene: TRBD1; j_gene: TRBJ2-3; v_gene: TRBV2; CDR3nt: TGTGCCAGCAGTTTCCGGACAGGGTCTACGCAGTATTTT; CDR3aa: CASSFRTGSTQYF
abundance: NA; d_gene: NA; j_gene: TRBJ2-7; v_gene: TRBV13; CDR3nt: TGTGCCAGCAGCTTAGGCTTTATGGGTGATTCCTACGAGCAGTACTTC; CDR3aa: CASSLGFMGDSYEQYF
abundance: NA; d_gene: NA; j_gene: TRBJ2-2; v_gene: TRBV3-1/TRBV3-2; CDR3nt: TGTGCCAGCAGCCCCCAGGTTAGGCCCGGGGAGCTGTTTTTT; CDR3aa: CASSPQVRPGELFF
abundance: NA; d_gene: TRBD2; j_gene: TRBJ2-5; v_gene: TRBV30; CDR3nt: TGTGCCTGGAGTAGGGCTAGCGGGGGCCAAGAGACCCAGTACTTC; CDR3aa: CAWSRASGGQETQYF
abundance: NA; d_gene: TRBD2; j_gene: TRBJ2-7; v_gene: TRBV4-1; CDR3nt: TGCGCCAGCAGCCAGGTTGGGGGTCTGGCGGGAGGTCACGTCTTC; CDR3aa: CASSQVGGLAGGHVF
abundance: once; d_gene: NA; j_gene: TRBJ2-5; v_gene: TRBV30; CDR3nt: TGTGCCTGGAGCTCAGGGAGTGAGACCCAGTACTTC; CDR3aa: CAWSSGSETQYF
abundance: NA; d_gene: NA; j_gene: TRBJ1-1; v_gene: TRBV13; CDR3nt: TGTGCCAGCAGCTTGACGGGCACTGAAGCTTTCTTT; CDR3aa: CASSLTGTEAFF
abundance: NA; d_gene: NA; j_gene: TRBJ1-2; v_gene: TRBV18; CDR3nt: TGTGCCAGCTTATCGGGGCAGAACTATGGCTACACCTTC; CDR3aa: CASLSGQNYGYTF
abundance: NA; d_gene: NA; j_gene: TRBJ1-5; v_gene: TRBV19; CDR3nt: TGTGCCAGTAGTATCGGGCGGAGCAATCAGCCCCAGCATTTT; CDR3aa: CASSIGRSNQPQHF
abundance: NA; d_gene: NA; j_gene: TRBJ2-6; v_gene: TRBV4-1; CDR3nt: TGCGCCAGCAGCCAAGGGGCGGGGCAGAGGGCCAACGTCCTGACTTTC; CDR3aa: CASSQGAGQRANVLTF
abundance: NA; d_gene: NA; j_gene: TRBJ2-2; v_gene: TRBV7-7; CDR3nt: TGTGCTAGCAGCTTAGACGGGAACACCGGGGAGCTGTTTTTT; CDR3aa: CASSLDGNTGELFF
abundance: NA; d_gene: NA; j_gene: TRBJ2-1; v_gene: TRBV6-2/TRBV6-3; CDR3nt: TGTGCCAGCAGCCCTATCGTGGGGATACAAGGGAATGAGCAGTTCTTC; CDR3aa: CASSPIVGIQGNEQFF
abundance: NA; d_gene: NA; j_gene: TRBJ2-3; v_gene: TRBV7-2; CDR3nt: TGTGCCAGCAGCTCCCATGGGACCGATGCAGATACGCAGTATTTT; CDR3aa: CASSSHGTDADTQYF
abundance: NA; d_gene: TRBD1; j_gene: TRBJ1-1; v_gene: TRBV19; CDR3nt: TGTGCCAGTAGTATTGCGGGGGGCAGGGGGCTTGGGAACACTGAAGCTTTCTTT; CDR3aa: CASSIAGGRGLGNTEAFF
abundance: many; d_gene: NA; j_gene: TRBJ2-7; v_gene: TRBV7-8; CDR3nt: TGTGCCAGCAGCTTAGGGTGGGACAACCCTTACGAGCAGTACTTC; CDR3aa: CASSLGWDNPYEQYF
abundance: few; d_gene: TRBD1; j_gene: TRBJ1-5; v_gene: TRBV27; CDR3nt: TGTGCCAGCAGCCCCAGGGGGCCCAATCAGCCCCAGCATTTT; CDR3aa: CASSPRGPNQPQHF
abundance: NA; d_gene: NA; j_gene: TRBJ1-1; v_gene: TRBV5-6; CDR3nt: TGTGCCAGCAGCCGGACGGATATGAACACTGAAGCTTTCTTT; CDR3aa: CASSRTDMNTEAFF
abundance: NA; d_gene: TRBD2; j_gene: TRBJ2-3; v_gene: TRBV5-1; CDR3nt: TGCGCCAGCGGGCTAGCGGGAGTAATGGATACGCAGTATTTT; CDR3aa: CASGLAGVMDTQYF
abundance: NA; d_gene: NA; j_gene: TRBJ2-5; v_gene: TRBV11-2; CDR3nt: TGTGCCAGCAGCTCCCAGGGTTTAGTGGGTGAGACCCAGTACTTC; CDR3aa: CASSSQGLVGETQYF
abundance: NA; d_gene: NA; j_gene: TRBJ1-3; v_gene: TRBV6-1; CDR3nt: TGTGCCAGCAGTGAAGGACAGTGGACAATACTCCTCTCTGGAAACACCATATATTTT; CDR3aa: CASSEGQWTILLSGNTIYF